This TCR beta chain was profiled in a study of T cell clonality in common variable immunodeficiency. Study-level points and caveats: Fewer deletions and N-nucleotide insertions were reportedly seen in common variable immunodeficiency TCR beta sequences.

This clone showed up just a few times. Its antigen is still unknown. Profiling relied on immunoSEQ multiplex PCR, and the TCRdb table lists in-frame clones only, not all of them. The sample was found to contain approximately 28,000 clones, and every one recurs. Sequenced input: peripheral blood mononuclear cells. The receptor was derived from a human donor with common variable immunodeficiency.

The covered CDR3 bases are TGTGCCAGCTCAGCGACAGGTTCCTATGGC. Translating it yields CASSATGSYG. The full CDR3 protein reads CASSATGSYGYTF. The V gene is TRBV18, the J gene TRBJ1-2; tentatively, D is TRBD1 (6 bases). The read comes to an end 3 residues before the CDR3 does, leaving the germline J gene to fill in the end. V was pared by 5 bases and J by 4 bases, with 11 bases between. The CDR3 runs 13 residues. The germline gives CDR1 KGHSH, CDR2 LQKENI.